This T cell receptor (beta chain) was found in a study of spatial heterogeneity in lung cancer. MiXCR, run by TCRdb on the 5' RACE reads, gives a single entry per CDR3 protein. The table lists some 47,000 distinct CDR3 sequences, around 6.7% of them singletons. The CDR3 consists of 17 residues. The ends lost 7 bases at V and 2 bases at J; junction bases unmatched: 16. Germline CDR1 MDHEN, CDR2 SYDVKM. Time point meaning: sample taken at primary tumor resection. TCRs were sequenced from unsorted whole RNA of tumor, nontumor lung or PBMC. Sequenced material: PBMCs, taken at surgery. The receptor was isolated from a female donor with early-stage non-small cell lung cancer. The gene calls are TRBV28 and TRBJ1-2; 7 nucleotides agree with TRBD1. The CDR3 here is CASTPFNDRAGNYGYTF. DNA for the CDR3: TGTGCCAGCACACCCTTTAACGACAGGGCCGGGAACTATGGCTACACCTTC.